The TCR beta chain described here comes from a study of Graves' ophthalmopathy and Graves' hyperthyroidism. Trimming took 3 bases from V and 3 from J; bases not matched to a gene: 15. CDR1 is DFQATT, CDR2 SNEGSKA, per germline (reference sequence). This CDR3 comprises 18 residues. With respect to this clonotype: Its matching antigen is unknown.

Uncontrolled infections, pregnancy, lactation or other autoimmune diseases led to patient exclusion. Beta-chain TCR CDR3 regions were amplified from RNA transcripts. Second-round multiplex PCR came after first-round RT-PCR with HTBI primers. TCRdb processed the multiplex PCR reads anew with MiXCR; each CDR3 protein has one entry. The table records about 740,000 distinct CDR3 sequences, 40% of them present only once. Points from the study as a whole: Using 13 signatures, a model distinguished ophthalmopathy from stable hyperthyroidism, reaching around 85% sensitivity and 81.08% specificity.

The sample was peripheral blood. This sequence was found in an adult man with Graves' ophthalmopathy. The gene calls are TRBV20-1 and TRBJ2-7; 12 nucleotides align to TRBD2. The CDR3 region has the DNA TGCAGTGCTAGTTCCGTGGCTAGCGGGAGGGCCTTTAACTACGAGCAGTACTTC. As protein: CSASSVASGRAFNYEQYF.